This T cell receptor (beta chain) was sequenced in a study of Graves' ophthalmopathy and Graves' hyperthyroidism. The authors amplified TCR beta CDR3 regions from RNA transcripts. RT-PCR was first run with HTBI primers, then multiplex PCR in a second round. Each CDR3 protein is one row after TCRdb ran MiXCR on the multiplex PCR reads. The sample shows almost 400,000 distinct CDR3 sequences, 15% to 20% of them seen only once. V was pared by 1 base and J by 2 bases, with 8 bases of the junction left unmatched. Per germline, CDR1 LNHDA and CDR2 SQIVND (reference sequence). The CDR3 spans 16 residues. Exclusion covered patients with other autoimmune diseases or uncontrolled infections (as well as pregnancy or lactation). PBMCs were isolated by Ficoll-Paque density gradient centrifugation, using more than 8.5 ml of fresh peripheral blood as the starting material. This clonotype was seen ten or more times.

J is TRBJ2-7 and V is TRBV19; TRBD2 aligns across 7 bases. Sequencing was performed on peripheral blood. The clonotype was recovered from a woman aged 18-29 years with Graves' ophthalmopathy. CDR3 loop: CASSIARGGGAYEQYF. The CDR3 region has the DNA TGTGCCAGTAGTATAGCTCGCGGCGGGGGTGCCTACGAGCAGTACTTC.